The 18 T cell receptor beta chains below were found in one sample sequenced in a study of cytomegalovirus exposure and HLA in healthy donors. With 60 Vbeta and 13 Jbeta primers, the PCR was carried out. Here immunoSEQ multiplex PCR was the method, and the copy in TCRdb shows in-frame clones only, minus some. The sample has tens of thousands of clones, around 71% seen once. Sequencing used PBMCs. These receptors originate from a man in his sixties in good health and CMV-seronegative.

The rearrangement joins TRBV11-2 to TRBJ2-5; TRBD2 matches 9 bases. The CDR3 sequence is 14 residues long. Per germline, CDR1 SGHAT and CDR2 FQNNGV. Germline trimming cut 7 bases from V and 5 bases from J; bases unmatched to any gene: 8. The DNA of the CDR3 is TGTGCCAGCATGGGGCTAGCGGGGCGGGAGACCCAGTACTTC. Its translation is CASMGLAGRETQYF. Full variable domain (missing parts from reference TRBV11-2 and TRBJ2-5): EAGVAQSPRYKIIEKRQSVAFWCNPISGHATLYWYQQILGQGPKLLIQFQNNGVVDDSQLPKDRFSAERLKGVDSTLKIQPAKLEDSAVYLCASMGLAGRETQYFGPGTRLLVL.

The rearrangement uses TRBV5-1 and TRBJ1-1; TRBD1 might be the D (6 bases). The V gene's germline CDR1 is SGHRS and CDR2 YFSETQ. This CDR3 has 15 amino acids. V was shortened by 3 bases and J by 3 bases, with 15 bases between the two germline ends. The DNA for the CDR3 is TGCGCCAGCAGCTGGTCAGGGGCAGGGGACACTGAAGCTTTCTTT. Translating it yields CASSWSGAGDTEAFF.

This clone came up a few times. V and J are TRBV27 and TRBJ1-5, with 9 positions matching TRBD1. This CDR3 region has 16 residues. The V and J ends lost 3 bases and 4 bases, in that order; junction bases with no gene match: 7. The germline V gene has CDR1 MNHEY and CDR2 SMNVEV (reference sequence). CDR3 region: CASSFPDRGLNQPQHF. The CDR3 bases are TGTGCCAGCAGTTTTCCGGACAGGGGCCTTAATCAGCCCCAGCATTTT.

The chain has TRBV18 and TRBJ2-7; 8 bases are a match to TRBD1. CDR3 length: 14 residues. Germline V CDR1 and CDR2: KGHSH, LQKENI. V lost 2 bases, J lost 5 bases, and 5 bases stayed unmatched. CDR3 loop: CASSPGQGGDEQYF. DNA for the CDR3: TGTGCCAGCTCACCAGGACAGGGAGGTGACGAGCAGTACTTC.

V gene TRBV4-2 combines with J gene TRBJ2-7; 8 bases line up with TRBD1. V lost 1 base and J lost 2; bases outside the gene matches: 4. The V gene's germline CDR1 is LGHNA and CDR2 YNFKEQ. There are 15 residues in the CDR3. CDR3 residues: CASSQAGQEPYEQYF. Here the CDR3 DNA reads TGTGCCAGCAGCCAAGCGGGACAGGAACCCTACGAGCAGTACTTC.

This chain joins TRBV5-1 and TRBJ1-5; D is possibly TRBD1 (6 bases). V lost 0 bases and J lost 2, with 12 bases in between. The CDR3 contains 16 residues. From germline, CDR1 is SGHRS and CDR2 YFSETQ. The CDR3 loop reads CASSLAAQGGNQPQHF. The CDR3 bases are TGCGCCAGCAGCTTGGCGGCACAGGGTGGCAATCAGCCCCAGCATTTT.

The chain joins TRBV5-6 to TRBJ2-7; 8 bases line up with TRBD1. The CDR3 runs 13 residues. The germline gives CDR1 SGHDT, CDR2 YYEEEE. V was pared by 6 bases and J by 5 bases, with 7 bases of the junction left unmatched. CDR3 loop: CASKRDRTHEQYF. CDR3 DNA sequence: TGTGCCAGCAAACGGGACAGGACCCACGAGCAGTACTTC. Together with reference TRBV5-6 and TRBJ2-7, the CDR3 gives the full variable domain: DAGVTQSPTHLIKTRGQQVTLRCSPKSGHDTVSWYQQALGQGPQFIFQYYEEEERQRGNFPDRFSGHQFPNYSSELNVNALLLGDSALYLCASKRDRTHEQYFGPGTRLTVT.

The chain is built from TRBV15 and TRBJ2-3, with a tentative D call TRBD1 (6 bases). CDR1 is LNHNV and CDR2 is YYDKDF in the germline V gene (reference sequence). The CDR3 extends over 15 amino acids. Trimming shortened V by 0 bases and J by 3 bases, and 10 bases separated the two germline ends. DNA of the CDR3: TGTGCCACCAGCAGAGATCCAGGGGAGACAGATACGCAGTATTTT. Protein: CATSRDPGETDTQYF.

As DNA, the CDR3 is TGTGCCAGCAGCTTAGGGCAGTCCTACGAGCAGTACTTC. Encoded protein: CASSLGQSYEQYF. This sequence joins TRBV11-2 and TRBJ2-7; D remains unclear. Germline V lookup: CDR1 SGHAT, CDR2 FQNNGV. The CDR3 contains 13 residues. Trimming shortened V by 1 base and J by 1 base, and 5 bases separated the two germline ends.

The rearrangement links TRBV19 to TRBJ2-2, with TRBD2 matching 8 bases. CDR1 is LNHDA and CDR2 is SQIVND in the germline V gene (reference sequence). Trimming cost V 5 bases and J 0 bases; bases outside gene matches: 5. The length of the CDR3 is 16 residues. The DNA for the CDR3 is TGTGCCAGTAGTCGTGGACTAGCCGCGAACACCGGGGAGCTGTTTTTT. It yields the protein CASSRGLAANTGELFF.

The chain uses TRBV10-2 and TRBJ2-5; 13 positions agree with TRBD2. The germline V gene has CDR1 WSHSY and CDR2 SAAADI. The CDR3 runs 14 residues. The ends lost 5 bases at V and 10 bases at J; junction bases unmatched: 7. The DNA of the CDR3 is TGCGCCAGCAGTACTAGCGGGAGGGCCGGGGGCCAGTACTTC. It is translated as CASSTSGRAGGQYF.

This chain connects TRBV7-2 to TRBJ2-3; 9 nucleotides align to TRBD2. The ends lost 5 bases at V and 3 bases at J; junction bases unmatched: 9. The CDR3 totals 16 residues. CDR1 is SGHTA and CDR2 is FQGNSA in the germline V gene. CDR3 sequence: CASSTSGGFSTDTQYF. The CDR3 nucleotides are TGTGCCAGCAGCACAAGCGGGGGGTTTAGTACAGATACGCAGTATTTT.

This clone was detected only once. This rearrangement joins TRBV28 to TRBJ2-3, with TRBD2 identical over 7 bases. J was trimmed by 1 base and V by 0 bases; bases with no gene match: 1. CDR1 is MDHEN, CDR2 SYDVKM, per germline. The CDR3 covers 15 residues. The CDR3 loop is CASSLWGGRTDTQYF. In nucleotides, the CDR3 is TGTGCCAGCAGTTTATGGGGAGGGCGCACAGATACGCAGTATTTT.

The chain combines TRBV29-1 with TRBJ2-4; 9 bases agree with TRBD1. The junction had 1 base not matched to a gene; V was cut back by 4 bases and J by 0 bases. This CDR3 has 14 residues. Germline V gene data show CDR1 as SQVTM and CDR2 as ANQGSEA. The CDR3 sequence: CSVGDRVAKNIQYF. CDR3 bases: TGCAGCGTTGGGGACAGGGTAGCCAAAAACATTCAGTACTTC.

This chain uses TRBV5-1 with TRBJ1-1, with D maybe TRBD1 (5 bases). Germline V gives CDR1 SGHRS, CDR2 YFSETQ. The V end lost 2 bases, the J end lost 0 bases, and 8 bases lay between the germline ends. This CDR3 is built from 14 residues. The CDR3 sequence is CASSFSGMNTEAFF. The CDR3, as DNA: TGCGCCAGCAGCTTTTCAGGGATGAACACTGAAGCTTTCTTT.

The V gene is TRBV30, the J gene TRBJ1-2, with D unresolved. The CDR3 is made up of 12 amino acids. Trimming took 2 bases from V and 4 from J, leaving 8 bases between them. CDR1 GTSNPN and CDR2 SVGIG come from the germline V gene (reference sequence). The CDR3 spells CAWSPGVYGYTF. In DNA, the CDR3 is TGTGCCTGGAGTCCCGGTGTCTATGGCTACACCTTC.

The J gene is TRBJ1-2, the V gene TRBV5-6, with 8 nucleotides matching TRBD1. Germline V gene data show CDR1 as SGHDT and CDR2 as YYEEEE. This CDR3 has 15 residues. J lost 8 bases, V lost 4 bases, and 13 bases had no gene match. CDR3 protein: CASSQGAFMYRGYTF. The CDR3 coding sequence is TGTGCCAGCAGCCAGGGGGCGTTTATGTATCGGGGCTACACCTTC.

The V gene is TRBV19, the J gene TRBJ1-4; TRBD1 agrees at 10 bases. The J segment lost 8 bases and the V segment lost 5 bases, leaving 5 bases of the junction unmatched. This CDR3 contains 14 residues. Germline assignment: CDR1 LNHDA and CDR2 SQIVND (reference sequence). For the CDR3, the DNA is TGTGCCAGTAGTTCACCGGGACAGGGGGAAAAACTGTTTTTT. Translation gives CASSSPGQGEKLFF.